This T cell receptor beta chain was documented in a study of blood T cell repertoires in COVID-19. Enrollment of patients from Seattle took place during active infection, with longitudinal follow-up. The ends were cut back, 3 bases at V and 0 bases at J, with 6 bases in the middle. CDR1 and CDR2 (germline): SGHRS, YFSETQ. The length of the CDR3 is 14 residues. In the original processing: The assay estimated nucleated cells by amplifying reference gene primers. Assay used: immunoSEQ multiplex PCR; TCRdb lists only in-frame clones, some missing. Clone size and V and J calls were adopted from that table, with D and trimming inferred from the DNA. The sample shows tens of thousands of clones, 85% to 90% of them seen only once. This clone has a single count.

This chain connects TRBV5-1 to TRBJ1-4; D might be TRBD1 (6 bases). Sequenced input: peripheral blood. The sequence was obtained from an older man with COVID-19, enrolled during active disease. The CDR3 DNA is TGCGCCAGCAGCTGGACAGCAACTAATGAAAAACTGTTTTTT. This codes for CASSWTATNEKLFF.